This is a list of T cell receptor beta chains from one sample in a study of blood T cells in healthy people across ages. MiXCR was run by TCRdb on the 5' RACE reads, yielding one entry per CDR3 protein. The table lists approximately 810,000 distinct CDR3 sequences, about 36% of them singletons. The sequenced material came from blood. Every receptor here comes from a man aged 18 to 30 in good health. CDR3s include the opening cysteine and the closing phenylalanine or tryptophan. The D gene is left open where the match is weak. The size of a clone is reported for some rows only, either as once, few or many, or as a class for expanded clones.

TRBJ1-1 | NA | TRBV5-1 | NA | TGCGCCAGCAGCTCGGCAGTGGGGGGGGACACTGAAGCTTTCTTT | CASSSAVGGDTEAFF
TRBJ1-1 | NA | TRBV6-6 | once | TGTGCCAGCAGCCCCCCCAGGACGGTTAACACTGAAGCTTTCTTT | CASSPPRTVNTEAFF
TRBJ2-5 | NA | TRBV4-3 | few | TGCGCCAGCAGCCAAGATCAGGGCCCGAGGGATGAGCAGTACTTC | CASSQDQGPRDEQYF
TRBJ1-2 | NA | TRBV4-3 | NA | TGCGCCAGCAGCCAATCAAGGATGGGTGGCTACACCTTC | CASSQSRMGGYTF
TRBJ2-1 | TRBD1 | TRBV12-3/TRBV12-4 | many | TGTGCCAGCAGTTACAGGGGGCCCTACAATGAGCAGTTCTTC | CASSYRGPYNEQFF
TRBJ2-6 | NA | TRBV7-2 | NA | TGTGCCGGCAGCTTAAGGGGCGCAAGGCCCTCTGGGGCCAACGTCCTGACTTTC | CAGSLRGARPSGANVLTF
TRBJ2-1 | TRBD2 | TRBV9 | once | TGTGCCAGCAGCGCAGGGCGGGGGGGCCTCCGAAATGAGCAGTTCTTC | CASSAGRGGLRNEQFF
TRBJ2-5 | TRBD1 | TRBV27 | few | TGTGCCAGCAGTCCAGACAGGGAATGGGAGACCCAGTACTTC | CASSPDREWETQYF
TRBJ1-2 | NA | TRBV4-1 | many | TGCGCCAGCAGCCCCTATACAGGGAGGAGCGGCTACACCTTC | CASSPYTGRSGYTF
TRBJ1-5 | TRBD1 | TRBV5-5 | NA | TGTGCCAGCAGTACAGGGGGCGGGGGGCCCCAGCATTTT | CASSTGGGGPQHF
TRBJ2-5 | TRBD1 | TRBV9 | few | TGTGCCAGCAGCGTAGGGGACAGACAAGAGACCCAGTACTTC | CASSVGDRQETQYF
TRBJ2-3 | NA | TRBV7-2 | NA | TGTGCCAGCAGCTTAGGCGGGGCGGAAGGGACGCAGTATTTT | CASSLGGAEGTQYF
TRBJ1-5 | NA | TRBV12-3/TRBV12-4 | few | TGTGCCAGCAGTTTCCCAGGGGACAATCAGCCCCAGCATTTT | CASSFPGDNQPQHF
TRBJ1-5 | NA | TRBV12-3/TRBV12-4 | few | TGTGCCAGCAGTACTGGGCCCGGGCCAAATCAGCCCCAGCATTTT | CASSTGPGPNQPQHF
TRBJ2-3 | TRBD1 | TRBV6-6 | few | TGTGCCAGCAGTTACCAAAGACAGGGGGAGAGCACAGATACGCAGTATTTT | CASSYQRQGESTDTQYF
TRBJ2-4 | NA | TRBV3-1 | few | TGTGCCAGCAGCCCAGGGTCCCAAAACATTCAGTACTTC | CASSPGSQNIQYF
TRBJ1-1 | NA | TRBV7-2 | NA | TGTGCCAGCCTAGTAGATTCAAGCAGGATAAGTGAAGCTTTCTTT | CASLVDSSRISEAFF
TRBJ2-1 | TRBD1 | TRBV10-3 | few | TGTGCCATCAGTGAGTCGACAGGGGTTACAAGTGAGCAGTTCTTC | CAISESTGVTSEQFF
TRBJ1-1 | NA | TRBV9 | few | TGTGCCAGCAGCGACCGGGACGGGAACACTGAAGCTTTCTTT | CASSDRDGNTEAFF
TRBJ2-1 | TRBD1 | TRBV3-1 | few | TGTGCCAGCAGCCTAGGACAGGGATTGATTTACAATGAGCAGTTCTTC | CASSLGQGLIYNEQFF
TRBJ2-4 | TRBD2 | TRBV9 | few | TGTGCCAGCAGCTCGAACCCTAGGGGCGGGGAGGGGGCCAAAAACATTCAGTACTTC | CASSSNPRGGEGAKNIQYF
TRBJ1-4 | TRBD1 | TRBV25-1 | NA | TGTGCCAGCAGAGGCCCTCTTTTTCCCGGGACAGGGGGTTCATCTGGTGAAAAACTGTTTTTT | CASRGPLFPGTGGSSGEKLFF
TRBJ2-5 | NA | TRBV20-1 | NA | TGCAGTGCTAGAGATTTAAGTAGACCAACCCGAGAGACCCAGTACTTC | CSARDLSRPTRETQYF
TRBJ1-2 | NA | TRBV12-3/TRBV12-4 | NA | TGTGCCAGCAGTTCACACCCGGGACGGGGATCCTATGGCTACACCTTC | CASSSHPGRGSYGYTF
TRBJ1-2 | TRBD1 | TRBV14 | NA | TGTGCCAGCAGCCCTTATGTCACAGGGGAGAACTATGGCTACACCTTC | CASSPYVTGENYGYTF
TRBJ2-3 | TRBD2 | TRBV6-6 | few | TGTGCCAGCAGCCGACTAGCGGGGTTCACAGATACGCAGTATTTT | CASSRLAGFTDTQYF
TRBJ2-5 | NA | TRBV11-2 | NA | TGTGCCAGCAGCTTAGGCCCAAGTGAGACCCAGTACTTC | CASSLGPSETQYF
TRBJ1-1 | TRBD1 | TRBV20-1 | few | TGCAGTGCCCCTCTACAGGGGCGGAAGGGGTACACTGAAGCTTTCTTT | CSAPLQGRKGYTEAFF
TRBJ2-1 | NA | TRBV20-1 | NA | TGCAGTGCCCTAGGGGGTAACGAGCAGTTCTTC | CSALGGNEQFF
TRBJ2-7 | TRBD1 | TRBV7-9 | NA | TGTGCCAGCAGCTTACTCAGGACAGGGGGCAATTACGAGCAGTACTTC | CASSLLRTGGNYEQYF
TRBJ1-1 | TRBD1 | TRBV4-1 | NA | TGCGCCAGCAGCCAGGACAGGGGGCCCGCTGAAGCTTTCTTT | CASSQDRGPAEAFF
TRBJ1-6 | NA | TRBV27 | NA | TGTGCCAGCAGTTTAGGGGGCGGACCCCCCCACTTT | CASSLGGGPPHF
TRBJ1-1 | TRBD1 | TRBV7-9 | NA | TGTGCCAGCAGCTCCGATAGACAGGGATTTTACACTGAAGCTTTCTTT | CASSSDRQGFYTEAFF
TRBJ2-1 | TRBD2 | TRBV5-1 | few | TGCGCCAGCAGCTTGAACTTAGCCAGCGGGGGATCCTACAATGAGCAGTTCTTC | CASSLNLASGGSYNEQFF
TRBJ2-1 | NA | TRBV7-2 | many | TGTGCCAGCAGCTCGGACTATTCCGAGAATGAGCAGTTCTTC | CASSSDYSENEQFF
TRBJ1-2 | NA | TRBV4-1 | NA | TGCGCCAGCAGCCAAGGCGGGACTCCCGGTCGTGGCTACACCTTC | CASSQGGTPGRGYTF
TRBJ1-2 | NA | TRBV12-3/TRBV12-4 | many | TGTGCCAGCAGTTTCAGTGGGCGCGGCTACACCTTC | CASSFSGRGYTF
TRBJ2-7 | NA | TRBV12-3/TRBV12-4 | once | TGTGCCAGCAGTTTCTGGCCGGGGAGAGGCGAGCAGTACTTC | CASSFWPGRGEQYF
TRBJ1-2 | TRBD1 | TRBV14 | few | TGTGCCAGCAGCCAAGGAACCGGGACAGCTAACTATGGCTACACCTTC | CASSQGTGTANYGYTF
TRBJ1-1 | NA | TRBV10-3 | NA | TGTGCCATCAGTAGGGGGATAAACACTGAAGCTTTCTTT | CAISRGINTEAFF
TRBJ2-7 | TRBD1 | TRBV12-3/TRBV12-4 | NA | TGTGCCAGCAGTTCGTCCCGGGACAGTGACGAGCAGTACTTC | CASSSSRDSDEQYF
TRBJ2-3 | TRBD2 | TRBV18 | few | TGTGCCAGCTCACCATTGGCCCAGCGGGGGCTTAGCACAGATACGCAGTATTTT | CASSPLAQRGLSTDTQYF
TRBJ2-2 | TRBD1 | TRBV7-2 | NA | TGTGCCAGCAGCCCACAGACAGGGGGAGGTACCGGGGAGCTGTTTTTT | CASSPQTGGGTGELFF
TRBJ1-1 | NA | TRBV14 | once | TGTGCCAGCAGCCAAGTTTCTCGCTTCACTGAAGCTTTCTTT | CASSQVSRFTEAFF
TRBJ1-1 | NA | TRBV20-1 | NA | TGCAGTGCCCACATCCCGAACACTGAAGCTTTCTTT | CSAHIPNTEAFF
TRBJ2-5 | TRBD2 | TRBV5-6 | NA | TGTGCCAGCAGTCGACTGGGGACTAGCGGGGGGCCCCAAGAGACCCAGTACTTC | CASSRLGTSGGPQETQYF
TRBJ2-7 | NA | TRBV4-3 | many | TGCGCCAGCAGCCAAGATCCCTACGCAGGGAAGAACGAGCAGTACTTC | CASSQDPYAGKNEQYF
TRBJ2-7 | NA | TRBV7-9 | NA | TGTGCCAGCACCGTCAAAGGTCGTGGACAATCCTACAATGAGCAGTACTTC | CASTVKGRGQSYNEQYF
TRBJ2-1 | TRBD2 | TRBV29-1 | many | TGCAGCGTCGCCACTAGCGGGGGGGCCTACAATGAGCAGTTCTTC | CSVATSGGAYNEQFF
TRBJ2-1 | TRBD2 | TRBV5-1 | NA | TGCGCCAGCAGCCAAGGACTAGCGGGGGTTCTCAATGAGCAGTTCTTC | CASSQGLAGVLNEQFF
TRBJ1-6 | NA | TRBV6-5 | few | TGTGCCAGCAGTTACAGGGGCGGGAGGTCACCCCTCCACTTT | CASSYRGGRSPLHF
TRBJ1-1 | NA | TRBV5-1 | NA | TGCGCCAGCAGCCTCAAGACAGAGGGCGCCTTCACTGAAGCTTTCTTT | CASSLKTEGAFTEAFF
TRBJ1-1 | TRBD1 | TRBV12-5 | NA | TGTGCTAGTGGCCGGGGGACAGACACTGAAGCTTTCTTT | CASGRGTDTEAFF